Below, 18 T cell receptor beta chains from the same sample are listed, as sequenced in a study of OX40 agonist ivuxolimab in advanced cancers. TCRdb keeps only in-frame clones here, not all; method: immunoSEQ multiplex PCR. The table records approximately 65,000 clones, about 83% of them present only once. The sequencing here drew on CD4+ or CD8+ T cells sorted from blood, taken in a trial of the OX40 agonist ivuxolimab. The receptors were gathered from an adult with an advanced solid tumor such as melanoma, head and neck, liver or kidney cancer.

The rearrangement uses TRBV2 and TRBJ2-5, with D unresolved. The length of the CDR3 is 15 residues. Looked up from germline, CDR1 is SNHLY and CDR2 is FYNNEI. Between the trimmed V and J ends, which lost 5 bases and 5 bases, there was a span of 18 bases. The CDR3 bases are TGTGCCAGCAGTAGGAGTGAATCTTCTCGGGAGACCCAGTACTTC. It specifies CASSRSESSRETQYF.

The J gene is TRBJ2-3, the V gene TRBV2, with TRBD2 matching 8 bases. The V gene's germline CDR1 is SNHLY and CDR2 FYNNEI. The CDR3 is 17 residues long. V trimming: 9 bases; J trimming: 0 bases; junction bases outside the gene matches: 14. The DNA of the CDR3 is TGTGCCAGTCCGACAGGAAAAACTAGCGGAAGCACAGATACGCAGTATTTT. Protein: CASPTGKTSGSTDTQYF. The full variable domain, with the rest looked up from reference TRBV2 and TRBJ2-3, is EPEVTQTPSHQVTQMGQEVILRCVPISNHLYFYWYRQILGQKVEFLVSFYNNEISEKSEIFDDQFSVERPDGSNFTLKIRSTKLEDSAMYFCASPTGKTSGSTDTQYFGPGTRLTVL.

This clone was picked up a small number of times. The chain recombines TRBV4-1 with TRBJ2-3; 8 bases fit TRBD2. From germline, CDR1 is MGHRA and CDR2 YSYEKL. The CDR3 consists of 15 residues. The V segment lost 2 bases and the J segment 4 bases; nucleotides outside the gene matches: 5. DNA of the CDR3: TGCGCCAGCAGCCAACACGGGACTAGTGCAGATACGCAGTATTTT. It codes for CASSQHGTSADTQYF.

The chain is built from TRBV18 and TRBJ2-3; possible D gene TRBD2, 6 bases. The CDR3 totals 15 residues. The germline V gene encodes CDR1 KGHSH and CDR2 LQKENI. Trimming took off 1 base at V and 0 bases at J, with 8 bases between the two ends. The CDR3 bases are TGTGCCAGCTCACCACAAAGCGGGAGCACAGATACGCAGTATTTT. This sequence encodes CASSPQSGSTDTQYF.

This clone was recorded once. The CDR3 loop reads CACSEQGGTGYTF. The CDR3 DNA follows: TGTGCCTGCTCTGAGCAGGGAGGTACTGGCTACACCTTC. This chain joins TRBV30 and TRBJ1-2; D is possibly TRBD1 (5 bases). CDR3 length: 13 residues. The germline gives CDR1 GTSNPN, CDR2 SVGIG (reference sequence). V was pared by 6 bases and J by 7 bases, with 18 bases between.

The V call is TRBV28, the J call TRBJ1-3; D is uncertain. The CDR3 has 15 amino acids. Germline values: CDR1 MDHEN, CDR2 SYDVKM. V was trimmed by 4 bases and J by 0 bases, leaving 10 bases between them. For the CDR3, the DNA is TGTGCCAGCAGTTCGCCGACTGCCTCTGGAAACACCATATATTTT. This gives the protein CASSSPTASGNTIYF.

The CDR3 coding sequence is TGCGCCAGCAGCCCGGGGGGGGCCGGAAACTATGGCTACACCTTC. Its translation: CASSPGGAGNYGYTF. V is TRBV4-1 and J is TRBJ1-2; D might be TRBD1 (6 bases). Germline CDR1 reads MGHRA; CDR2 reads YSYEKL. V lost 4 bases to trimming and J lost 2 bases, with 14 bases between them. This CDR3 is 15 amino acids long.

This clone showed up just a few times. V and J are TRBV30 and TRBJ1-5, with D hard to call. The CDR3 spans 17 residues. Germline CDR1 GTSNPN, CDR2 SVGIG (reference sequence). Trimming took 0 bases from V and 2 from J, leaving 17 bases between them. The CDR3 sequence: CAWSVRSVRLGNQPQHF. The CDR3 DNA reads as TGTGCCTGGAGTGTAAGGTCAGTACGTTTGGGCAATCAGCCCCAGCATTTT.

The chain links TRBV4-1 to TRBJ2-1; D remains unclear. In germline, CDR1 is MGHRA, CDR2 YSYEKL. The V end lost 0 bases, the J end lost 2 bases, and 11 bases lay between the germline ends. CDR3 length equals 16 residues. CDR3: CASSQETPPTYNEQFF. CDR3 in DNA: TGCGCCAGCAGCCAAGAAACGCCACCAACCTACAATGAGCAGTTCTTC.

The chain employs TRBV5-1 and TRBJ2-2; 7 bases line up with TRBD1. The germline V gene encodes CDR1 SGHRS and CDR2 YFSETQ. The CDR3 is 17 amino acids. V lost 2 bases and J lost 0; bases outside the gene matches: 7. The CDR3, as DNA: TGCGCCAGCAGCTTAATATCCGGGACAGCGAACACCGGGGAGCTGTTTTTT. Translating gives CASSLISGTANTGELFF. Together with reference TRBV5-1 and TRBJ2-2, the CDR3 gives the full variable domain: KAGVTQTPRYLIKTRGQQVTLSCSPISGHRSVSWYQQTPGQGLQFLFEYFSETQRNKGNFPGRFSGRQFSNSRSEMNVSTLELGDSALYLCASSLISGTANTGELFFGEGSRLTVL.

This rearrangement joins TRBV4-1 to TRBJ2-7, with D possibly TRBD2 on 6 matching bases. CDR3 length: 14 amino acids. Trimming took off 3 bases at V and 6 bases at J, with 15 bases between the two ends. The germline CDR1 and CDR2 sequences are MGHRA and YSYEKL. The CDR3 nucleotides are TGCGCCAGCAGCCATCGGGAGAAGCTCCTCGAGCAGTACTTC. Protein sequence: CASSHREKLLEQYF.

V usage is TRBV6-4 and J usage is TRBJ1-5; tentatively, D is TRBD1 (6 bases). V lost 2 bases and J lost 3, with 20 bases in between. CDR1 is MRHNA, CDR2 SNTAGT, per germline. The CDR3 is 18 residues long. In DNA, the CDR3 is TGTGCCAGCAGTGACGAGTACCGGAACAGGGCGCTCAATCAGCCCCAGCATTTT. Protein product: CASSDEYRNRALNQPQHF.

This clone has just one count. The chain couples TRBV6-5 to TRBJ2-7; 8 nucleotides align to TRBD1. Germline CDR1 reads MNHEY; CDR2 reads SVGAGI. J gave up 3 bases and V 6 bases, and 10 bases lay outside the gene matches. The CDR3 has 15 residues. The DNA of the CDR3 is TGTGCCAGCAGAAACGGACAGGGCGGCCTCTACGAGCAGTACTTC. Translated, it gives CASRNGQGGLYEQYF.

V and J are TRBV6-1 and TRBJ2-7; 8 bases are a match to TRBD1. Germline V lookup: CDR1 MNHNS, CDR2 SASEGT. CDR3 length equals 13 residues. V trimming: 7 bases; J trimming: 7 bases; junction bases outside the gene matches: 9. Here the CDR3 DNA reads TGTGCCAGCAATCCCAGGGGGCTAAGGGAGCAGTACTTC. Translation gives CASNPRGLREQYF.

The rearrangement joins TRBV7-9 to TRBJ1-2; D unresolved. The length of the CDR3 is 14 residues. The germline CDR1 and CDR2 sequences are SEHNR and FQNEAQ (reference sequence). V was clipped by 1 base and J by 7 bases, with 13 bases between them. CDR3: CASSLGADLSGYTF. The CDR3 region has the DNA TGTGCCAGCAGCTTAGGGGCGGATCTGAGTGGCTACACCTTC.

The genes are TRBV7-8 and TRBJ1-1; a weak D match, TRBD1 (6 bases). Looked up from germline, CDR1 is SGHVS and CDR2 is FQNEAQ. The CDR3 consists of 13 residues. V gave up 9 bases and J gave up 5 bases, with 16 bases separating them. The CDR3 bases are TGTGCCAGTAGCGGGACACGGTATACTGAAGCTTTCTTT. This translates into CASSGTRYTEAFF.

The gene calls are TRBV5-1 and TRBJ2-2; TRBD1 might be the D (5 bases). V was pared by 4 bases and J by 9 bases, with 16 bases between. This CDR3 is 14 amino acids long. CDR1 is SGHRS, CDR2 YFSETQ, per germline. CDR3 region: CASSQDTGPRELFF. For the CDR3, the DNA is TGCGCCAGCAGCCAAGATACAGGTCCCCGGGAGCTGTTTTTT.

As DNA, the CDR3 is TGTGCCAGCAGTTCAACAGTAGGGGGGAATCAGCCCCAGCATTTT. This encodes CASSSTVGGNQPQHF. The genes are TRBV6-6 and TRBJ1-5; D perhaps matches TRBD1 (6 bases). Germline V gene data show CDR1 as MNHNY and CDR2 as SVGAGI (reference sequence). V was trimmed by 4 bases and J by 4 bases, leaving 14 bases between them. This CDR3 is 15 amino acids long.